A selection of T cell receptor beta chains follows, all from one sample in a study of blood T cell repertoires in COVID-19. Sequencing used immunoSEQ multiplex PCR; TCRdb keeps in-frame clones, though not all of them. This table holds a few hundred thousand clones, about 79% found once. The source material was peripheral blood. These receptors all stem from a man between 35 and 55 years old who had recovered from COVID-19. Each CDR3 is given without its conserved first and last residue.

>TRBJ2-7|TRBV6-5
ASSRTSGSYEQY
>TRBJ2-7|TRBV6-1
ASSEWTGDSYEQY
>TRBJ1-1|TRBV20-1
SASDRVMNTEAF
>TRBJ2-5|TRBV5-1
ASSFLLGAGGLETQY
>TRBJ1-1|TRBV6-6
ASSRGQGDTEAF
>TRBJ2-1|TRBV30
AWSEGTTYNEQF
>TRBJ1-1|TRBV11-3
ASRYRQLTEAF
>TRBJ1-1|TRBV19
ASSTSLRQGRTNAEAF
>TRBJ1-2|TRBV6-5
ASRSTGAANYGYT
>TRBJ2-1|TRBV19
ASSTFQREGSYNEQF
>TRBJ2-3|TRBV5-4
ASSFRTGGGTDTQY
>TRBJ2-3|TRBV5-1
ASSLGTGGLSGRGTQY
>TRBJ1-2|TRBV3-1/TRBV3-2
ASSPRGSNYGYT
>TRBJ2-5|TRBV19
ASSIDGGLAGPQETQY
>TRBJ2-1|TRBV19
ASEAGQGNNEQF
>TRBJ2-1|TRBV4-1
ASSQDLEGAYYNEQF
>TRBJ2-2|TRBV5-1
ASSLVLAGEPGELF
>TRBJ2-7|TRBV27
ASNPIGSSYEQY
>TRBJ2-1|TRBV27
ASSFSSGSYNEQF
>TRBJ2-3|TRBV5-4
ASSLNRDRTDTQY
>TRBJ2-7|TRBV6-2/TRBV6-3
ASSSSGRGGEQY
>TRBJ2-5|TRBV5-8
ASTGQGEETQY
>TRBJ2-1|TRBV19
ASSASGSYNEQF
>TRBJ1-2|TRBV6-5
ASRLDRFYGYT
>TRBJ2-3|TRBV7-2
ASSSGLARADTQY
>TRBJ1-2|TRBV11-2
ASSFREDYGYT
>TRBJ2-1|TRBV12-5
ASGSPVGSTYNEQF
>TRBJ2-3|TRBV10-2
ASSDLVGTSGTRDTQY
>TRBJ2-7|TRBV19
ASSTRDILGEQY
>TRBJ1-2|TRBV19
ASSSVSGQLFYGYT
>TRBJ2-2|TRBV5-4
ASSDTRAPNTGELF
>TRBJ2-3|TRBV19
ASSMRTIKRPDTQY
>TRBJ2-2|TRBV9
ASSVSPDMNTGELF
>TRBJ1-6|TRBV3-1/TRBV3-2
ASSLRGQGGNSPLH
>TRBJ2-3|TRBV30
AWSGRGRGDTQY
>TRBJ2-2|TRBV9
ASSVLGSGELF
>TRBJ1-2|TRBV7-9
ASSAVDYGYT
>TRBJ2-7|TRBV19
ASSDSPLGDRSLFSYEQY
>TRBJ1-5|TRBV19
ASSIRDSYSNQPQH
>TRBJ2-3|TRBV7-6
ASSLESGGAYTQY